The 18 T cell receptor beta chains in this list originate from one sample, sequenced in a study of T cell clonality in common variable immunodeficiency. Produced via immunoSEQ multiplex PCR; TCRdb's table is partial and in-frame only. The sample holds more than 35,000 clones, and no clone turns up only once. The sample was peripheral blood mononuclear cells. The source is a person aged 18-70 years in good health.

This clone has a count of ten or more. Read sequence stops 3 residues before the CDR3 end, and the germline J gene provides the missing end. The chain uses TRBV6-2 or TRBV6-3 and TRBJ2-2; tentative D call: TRBD1 (6 bases). The V and J ends lost 10 bases and 5 bases respectively, with 20 bases between them. Germline V gene lookup returns CDR1 MNHEY and CDR2 SVGEGT. CDR3 length: 15 residues. Incomplete CDR3 DNA: TGTGCCACAGTAGGGGAAGGGGGATCGACCGGGGAG. This encodes CATVGEGGSTGE. The entire CDR3 protein is CATVGEGGSTGELFF.

This clone was observed at least ten times. The read ends 3 residues early relative to the CDR3; the germline J gene fills the gap. The V and J genes are TRBV20-1 and TRBJ1-5, with 8 bases aligning to TRBD1. The CDR3 has 17 amino acids. V shed 3 bases and J 4 bases; nucleotides not matched to a gene: 14. Germline V lookup: CDR1 DFQATT, CDR2 SNEGSKA (reference sequence). The CDR3 here is CSASLGQGITLNQPQHF. CDR3 DNA, as far as it was read: TGCAGTGCTAGTTTAGGACAGGGAATTACACTGAATCAGCCC.

This clone was detected many times. The read terminates 3 residues before the CDR3 end, so the remaining end is supplied by the germline J gene. This rearrangement joins TRBV19 to TRBJ2-5; no reliable D call. CDR3 length: 13 amino acids. The germline V and J ends were trimmed by 10 bases and 0 bases, with 12 bases remaining between them. Germline-derived CDR1 and CDR2 are LNHDA and SQIVND (reference sequence). The CDR3 is CATAKNYQETQYF. CDR3 DNA, as far as it was read: TGTGCCACCGCGAAAAACTACCAAGAGACC.

This clone was counted at least ten times. The DNA ends 3 residues before the CDR3 does, and the rest of the CDR3 is filled in from the germline J gene. The chain recombines TRBV5-1 with TRBJ2-3; 7 positions agree with TRBD1. The germline V gene has CDR1 SGHRS and CDR2 YFSETQ. The CDR3 is 16 amino acids. V lost 2 bases and J lost 0; bases outside the gene matches: 6. CDR3 protein: CASSLPGQSSTDTQYF. Partial CDR3 DNA: TGCGCCAGCAGCTTACCGGGACAGTCGAGCACAGATACG.

This clone occurred many times. The read terminates 3 residues ahead of where the CDR3 ends, so the germline J gene completes it. J is TRBJ2-3 and V is TRBV6-4; TRBD1 matches 10 bases. Looked up from germline, CDR1 is MRHNA and CDR2 is SNTAGT. The CDR3 runs to 14 residues. V lost 2 bases, J lost 4 bases, and 0 bases stayed unmatched. The sequenced part of the CDR3 DNA is TGTGCCAGCAGTGACGGACAGGGGGCAGATACG. As protein: CASSDGQGADT. The entire CDR3 protein is CASSDGQGADTQYF.

This clone was observed many times. The observed sequence ends 3 residues before the CDR3 terminus, with the missing tail filled in from the germline J gene. This rearrangement joins TRBV9 to TRBJ2-1; D is unclear. Germline CDR1 is SGDLS and CDR2 is YYNGEE. CDR3 length: 14 amino acids. V was shortened by 5 bases and J by 4 bases, with 13 bases between the two germline ends. CDR3 in amino acids: CASSDSDGYNEQFF. CDR3 bases read: TGTGCCAGCAGTGACTCCGACGGATACAATGAG.

This clone was recorded at least ten times. The read gets to within 3 residues of the CDR3 end, and the germline J gene fills in the rest. The J gene is TRBJ2-2, the V gene TRBV5-1; D unclear. With 2 bases removed from V and 7 bases from J, the gap between germline ends came to 3 bases. Germline V CDR1 and CDR2: SGHRS, YFSETQ. The CDR3 totals 11 residues. The CDR3 region is CASSFLGELFF. Incomplete CDR3 DNA: TGCGCCAGCAGCTTTCTCGGGGAG.

Many counts were recorded for this clone. From the germline J gene comes the end of the CDR3, since the read stops 3 residues before it. This chain uses TRBV15 with TRBJ2-7, with TRBD2 identical over 8 bases. Per the germline V gene, CDR1 is LNHNV and CDR2 is YYDKDF (reference sequence). J gave up 5 bases and V 1 base, and 10 bases lay outside the gene matches. The CDR3 extends over 16 amino acids. The CDR3 sequence is CATSRGPVAGSDEQYF. The DNA read from the CDR3 is TGTGCCACCAGCAGAGGCCCCGTAGCGGGATCAGACGAG.

This clone was counted ten times or more. The CDR3 end is not reached by the read, which stops 3 residues before it; the germline J gene fills it in. This sequence joins TRBV13 and TRBJ2-2, with 10 bases that match TRBD2. V was pared by 1 base and J by 6 bases, with 11 bases of the junction left unmatched. The CDR3 has 18 residues. CDR1 is PRHDT and CDR2 is FYEKMQ in the germline V gene (reference sequence). The CDR3 region is CASSLELRLAGGSGELFF. CDR3 bases read: TGTGCCAGCAGCTTAGAGTTGCGGTTAGCGGGAGGATCCGGGGAG. Combining the CDR3 with reference TRBV13 and TRBJ2-2 gives the whole variable domain AAGVIQSPRHLIKEKRETATLKCYPIPRHDTVYWYQQGPGQDPQFLISFYEKMQSDKGSIPDRFSAQQFSDYHSELNMSSLELGDSALYFCASSLELRLAGGSGELFFGEGSRLTVL.

In this sample, this clone turned up many times. The CDR3 end lies 3 residues beyond the end of the read and is filled in from the germline J gene. The V gene is TRBV5-1, the J gene TRBJ1-2; maybe TRBD1 (6 bases). Trimming took off 2 bases at V and 2 bases at J, with 10 bases between the two ends. Germline CDR1 and CDR2: SGHRS and YFSETQ. CDR3 length equals 14 residues. CDR3 residues: CASSLQTGNYGYTF. The CDR3 bases that were read are TGCGCCAGCAGCTTACAGACAGGAAACTATGGC.

In this sample, this clone turned up many times. The read stops 3 residues short of the end of the CDR3; the missing end is completed from the germline J gene. This chain links TRBV7-9 with TRBJ1-1, with TRBD1 matching 7 bases. This CDR3 is 14 amino acids long. Germline V gives CDR1 SEHNR, CDR2 FQNEAQ (reference sequence). Trimming at V came to 6 bases and at J to 3 bases, leaving 7 bases not matched to a gene. CDR3 DNA, as far as it was read: TGTGCCAGCAGTCCGACCAGGGGGGACACTGAA. Its translation: CASSPTRGDTE. The CDR3, in full, reads CASSPTRGDTEAFF. Combining the CDR3 with reference TRBV7-9 and TRBJ1-1 gives the whole variable domain DTGVSQNPRHKITKRGQNVTFRCDPISEHNRLYWYRQTLGQGPEFLTYFQNEAQLEKSRLLSDRFSAERPKGSFSTLEIQRTEQGDSAMYLCASSPTRGDTEAFFGQGTRLTVV.

This clone was counted at least ten times. The missing CDR3 end, 3 residues past where the read stops, is filled in from the germline J gene. The chain combines TRBV15 with TRBJ1-2; 10 nucleotides line up with TRBD1. This CDR3 comprises 14 residues. CDR1 LNHNV and CDR2 YYDKDF come from the germline V gene (reference sequence). After removal of 2 bases from V and 6 bases from J, the junction contained 3 bases not matched to a gene. The sequenced part of the CDR3 DNA is TGTGCCACCAGCAGACCCGGGACAGGGGATGGC. Residues: CATSRPGTGDG. The full-length CDR3 reads as CATSRPGTGDGYTF.

This clone was recorded at least ten times. The read terminates 3 residues ahead of where the CDR3 ends, so the germline J gene completes it. V and J are TRBV7-8 and TRBJ2-5; TRBD2 is a possible D gene (6 bases). Trimming cost V 1 base and J 1 base, with 7 bases left between them. This CDR3 is 14 amino acids long. Per germline, CDR1 SGHVS and CDR2 FQNEAQ. CDR3 protein: CASSLGTIQETQYF. The covered CDR3 bases are TGTGCCAGCAGCTTAGGGACTATCCAAGAGACC.

The table lists this clone with many counts. The read gets to within 3 residues of the CDR3 end, and the germline J gene fills in the rest. The V gene is TRBV24-1, the J gene TRBJ2-1, with 11 nucleotides matching TRBD2. Trimming at V came to 5 bases and at J to 8 bases, leaving 4 bases not matched to a gene. Germline lookup yields CDR1 KGHDR and CDR2 SFDVKD. The CDR3 runs to 14 residues. The CDR3 protein is CATSALAGADEQFF. CDR3 DNA (partial): TGTGCCACCAGTGCACTAGCGGGAGCGGATGAG.

This clone was seen repeatedly, ten times or more. The CDR3 is cut off 3 residues early in the read; its end comes from the germline J gene. The chain has TRBV10-3 and TRBJ2-5; unclear D gene. The V end lost 2 bases, the J end lost 5 bases, and 12 bases lay between the germline ends. Germline-derived CDR1 and CDR2 are ENHRY and SYGVKD. The CDR3 sequence is 14 residues long. The CDR3 spells CAISEGRKGETQYF. Incomplete CDR3 DNA: TGTGCCATCAGTGAGGGGCGTAAAGGGGAGACC.

Notes on this clone: The observed sequence ends 3 residues before the CDR3 terminus, with the missing tail filled in from the germline J gene. Other DNA sequences from this sample encode an identical CDR3 as well. This rearrangement joins TRBV18 to TRBJ2-5; TRBD1 might be the D (6 bases). V was clipped by 6 bases and J by 0 bases, with 20 bases between them. This CDR3 is built from 17 residues. Germline V gene sequence: CDR1 KGHSH, CDR2 LQKENI. The sequenced part of the CDR3 DNA is TGTGCCAGCTCCCCCCCGGGTGTCCAGGGGAACCAAGAGACC. Residues: CASSPPGVQGNQET. The whole CDR3 protein reads CASSPPGVQGNQETQYF.

This clone appeared many times. The read terminates 3 residues ahead of where the CDR3 ends, so the germline J gene completes it. The chain joins TRBV20-1 to TRBJ2-6; 7 bases are a match to TRBD2. The germline V gene encodes CDR1 DFQATT and CDR2 SNEGSKA (reference sequence). The CDR3 consists of 15 residues. J lost 0 bases, V lost 7 bases, and 6 bases had no gene match. The sequenced CDR3 bases are TGCAGTGTTCGGTCGGGGGGCTCTGGGGCCAACGTC. It encodes CSVRSGGSGANV. The complete CDR3 sequence is CSVRSGGSGANVLTF.

This clone was seen ten or more times. The read stops 3 residues short of the end of the CDR3; the missing end is completed from the germline J gene. The V gene is TRBV28, the J gene TRBJ1-2; D gene unclear. Deletions cut 3 bases from V and 0 bases from J, with 2 bases between. CDR1 MDHEN and CDR2 SYDVKM come from the germline V gene. This CDR3 is 12 amino acids long. CDR3 in amino acids: CASSFSNYGYTF. Incomplete CDR3 DNA: TGTGCCAGCAGTTTCTCTAACTATGGC.